This T cell receptor (beta chain) appears in the sequencing data of a study of identical twins. General study findings and limits: Potential partial confounding of zero-insertion analyses by invariant MAIT and iNKT cells was noted. The more abundant beta clonotypes in cord blood had fewer insertions, and memory repertoires did not show this.

At least ten counts were recorded for this clonotype. Its antigen is as yet unknown. A universal primer binding site was introduced by template switching. The final cDNA contained unique molecular identifiers. TCRdb passed the 5' RACE reads through MiXCR, listing each CDR3 protein once. The sample shows more than 1.5 million distinct CDR3 sequences, under 35% of them seen only once. This receptor was obtained from a newborn girl in good health. Sequences were obtained from cord blood.

CDR3 amino acids: CASSQEGGGFTDTQYF. The CDR3 region has the DNA TGTGCCAGCAGCCAAGAGGGCGGGGGGTTCACAGATACGCAGTATTTT. The rearrangement uses TRBV4-2 and TRBJ2-3; 8 nucleotides align to TRBD2. J was trimmed by 2 bases and V by 0 bases; bases with no gene match: 4. Germline V gene lookup returns CDR1 LGHNA and CDR2 YNFKEQ. The CDR3 loop spans 16 amino acids.